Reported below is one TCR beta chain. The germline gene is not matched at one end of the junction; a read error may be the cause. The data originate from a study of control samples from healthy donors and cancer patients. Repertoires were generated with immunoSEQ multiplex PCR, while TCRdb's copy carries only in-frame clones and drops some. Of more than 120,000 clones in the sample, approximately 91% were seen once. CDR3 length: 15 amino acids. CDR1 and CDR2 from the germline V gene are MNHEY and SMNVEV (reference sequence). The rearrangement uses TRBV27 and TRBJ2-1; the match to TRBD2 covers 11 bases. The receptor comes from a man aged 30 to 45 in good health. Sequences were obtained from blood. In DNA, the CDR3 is TGTGCCGGCAGTTTACGACTAGCGGGGTTCAATGAGCAGTTCTTC. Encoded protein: CAGSLRLAGFNEQFF.